These 15 T cell receptor beta chains share one sample of origin, sequenced in a study of blood T cell repertoires in COVID-19. Generated by immunoSEQ multiplex PCR, the TCRdb table keeps only in-frame clones and is missing some. This repertoire shows approximately 190,000 clones, 80% to 85% found once; its top ten account for 15% to 20%. The sequenced material came from peripheral blood. The source of these receptors is a human donor in a cohort sampled during active COVID-19.

The CDR3 loop is CASSLVWAETSPLHF. CDR3 bases: TGCGCCAGCAGCTTGGTTTGGGCCGAAACCTCACCCCTCCACTTT. V is TRBV5-1 and J is TRBJ1-6; D ambiguous. Germline CDR1 SGHRS, CDR2 YFSETQ. The CDR3 length is 15 residues. V lost 0 bases and J lost 10, with 14 bases in between.

The CDR3 DNA reads TGTGCCAGCAGTCGTGGAGAATTTTCTGGGGCCAACGTCCTGACTTTC. It yields the protein CASSRGEFSGANVLTF. This chain connects TRBV9 to TRBJ2-6, with D unresolved. The CDR3 extends over 16 amino acids. Trimming pared 5 bases from V and 1 base from J, leaving 13 bases between. Germline CDR1 and CDR2: SGDLS and YYNGEE.

This clone has more than one count but fewer than ten. The chain is built from TRBV5-6 and TRBJ2-1; 9 positions match TRBD2. Germline V gene lookup returns CDR1 SGHDT and CDR2 YYEEEE. This CDR3 contains 17 residues. V lost 0 bases to trimming and J lost 2 bases; unmatched junction nucleotides: 6. The CDR3 region has the DNA TGTGCCAGCAGCTTGGTAGGCGGGGGGGTCCCCTACAATGAGCAGTTCTTC. Protein product: CASSLVGGGVPYNEQFF.

The chain employs TRBV5-1 and TRBJ2-3; D gene uncertain. Germline CDR1 SGHRS, CDR2 YFSETQ. This CDR3 has 14 amino acids. The germline V and J ends were trimmed by 1 base and 0 bases, with 6 bases remaining between them. CDR3: CASSLLQSTDTQYF. CDR3 DNA sequence: TGCGCCAGCAGCTTGCTCCAGAGCACAGATACGCAGTATTTT.

The rearrangement links TRBV7-8 to TRBJ1-1; D gene uncertain. V lost 3 bases and J 1 base, leaving 6 bases between the germline ends. CDR3 size: 13 residues. Germline CDR1 SGHVS, CDR2 FQNEAQ. For the CDR3, the DNA is TGTGCCAGCAGCTTCTCCAGGAACACTGAAGCTTTCTTT. Protein sequence: CASSFSRNTEAFF.

This rearrangement joins TRBV2 to TRBJ2-7; 7 bases map to TRBD2. This CDR3 has 16 amino acids. Germline V gives CDR1 SNHLY, CDR2 FYNNEI. The junction had 7 bases not matched to a gene; V was cut back by 2 bases and J by 0 bases. This chain's CDR3 is CASSETASGYSYEQYF. The CDR3 coding sequence is TGTGCCAGCAGTGAAACTGCTAGCGGCTACTCCTACGAGCAGTACTTC.

The genes are TRBV19 and TRBJ1-6; 7 nucleotides match TRBD1. Germline V lookup: CDR1 LNHDA, CDR2 SQIVND (reference sequence). The CDR3 runs to 16 residues. The junction had 5 bases not matched to a gene; V was cut back by 6 bases and J by 0 bases. CDR3 nucleotide sequence: TGTGCCAGTAGACGACAGGGAGGCTCCTATAATTCACCCCTCCACTTT. This encodes CASRRQGGSYNSPLHF.

This clone was found once. The rearrangement joins TRBV10-3 to TRBJ1-2, with D unresolved. Between the trimmed V and J ends, which lost 2 bases and 9 bases, there was a span of 13 bases. The CDR3 extends over 13 amino acids. From germline, CDR1 is ENHRY and CDR2 SYGVKD. The CDR3 nucleotides are TGTGCCATCAGTGAGCAGGTACTTGTGCGCTACACCTTC. This codes for CAISEQVLVRYTF.

This clone was observed a handful of times. The V gene is TRBV14, the J gene TRBJ2-5, with no clear D. Trimming took 4 bases from V and 1 from J, leaving 10 bases between them. Germline V gene lookup returns CDR1 SGHDN and CDR2 FVKESK. The CDR3 runs to 14 residues. CDR3 region: CASSPLWSQETQYF. CDR3 nucleotides: TGTGCCAGCAGCCCCCTTTGGAGCCAAGAGACCCAGTACTTC.

The rearrangement links TRBV5-1 to TRBJ1-1; D might be TRBD1 (6 bases). There are 16 residues in the CDR3. Trimming took 1 base from V and 1 from J, leaving 14 bases between them. Germline CDR1 and CDR2: SGHRS and YFSETQ. For the CDR3, the DNA is TGCGCCAGCAGCTTGACCCCACAGGGAGAGAACACTGAAGCTTTCTTT. Amino acid sequence: CASSLTPQGENTEAFF.

This rearrangement joins TRBV7-2 to TRBJ2-2; TRBD2 aligns across 9 bases. V gave up 5 bases and J gave up 5 bases; unmatched junction bases: 9. The length of the CDR3 is 16 residues. Germline CDR1 SGHTA, CDR2 FQGNSA. CDR3 residues: CASSRQGSGRTGELFF. CDR3 coding DNA: TGTGCCAGCAGCCGCCAGGGTAGCGGGAGAACCGGGGAGCTGTTTTTT.

CDR3: CASSRQRQGGLPFSGNTIYF. CDR3 bases: TGTGCCAGCAGTCGCCAACGACAGGGGGGATTACCTTTCTCTGGAAACACCATATATTTT. The chain links TRBV27 to TRBJ1-3; 9 nucleotides agree with TRBD1. This CDR3 spans 20 amino acids. Germline V gene data show CDR1 as MNHEY and CDR2 as SMNVEV (reference sequence). Unmatched junction bases numbered 17, after V lost 5 bases and J lost 0 bases.

The chain is built from TRBV10-1 and TRBJ2-3, with D perhaps TRBD1 (5 bases). V gave up 3 bases and J gave up 0 bases, with 16 bases separating them. Germline V CDR1 and CDR2: WNHNN, SYGVQD (reference sequence). The CDR3 contains 17 residues. DNA for the CDR3: TGCGCCAGCAGTGACGGTCTGGGGCTAACTAGCACAGATACGCAGTATTTT. Translated, it gives CASSDGLGLTSTDTQYF.

V usage is TRBV6-5 and J usage is TRBJ2-7, with 8 bases fitting TRBD2. V shed 7 bases, J shed 5 bases, and the junction held 13 bases outside the gene matches. In germline, CDR1 is MNHEY, CDR2 SVGAGI. This CDR3 comprises 15 residues. Here the CDR3 reads CASNSGATPFHEQYF. The CDR3 nucleotides are TGTGCCAGCAATAGCGGGGCCACCCCATTCCACGAGCAGTACTTC.

The J gene is TRBJ1-2, the V gene TRBV19; D call uncertain. CDR1 and CDR2 (germline): LNHDA, SQIVND (reference sequence). V lost 6 bases and J 2 bases, leaving 7 bases between the germline ends. The CDR3 has 12 residues. The chain's CDR3 is CASRERNYGYTF. In DNA form, the CDR3 reads TGTGCCAGTAGAGAGAGAAACTATGGCTACACCTTC.